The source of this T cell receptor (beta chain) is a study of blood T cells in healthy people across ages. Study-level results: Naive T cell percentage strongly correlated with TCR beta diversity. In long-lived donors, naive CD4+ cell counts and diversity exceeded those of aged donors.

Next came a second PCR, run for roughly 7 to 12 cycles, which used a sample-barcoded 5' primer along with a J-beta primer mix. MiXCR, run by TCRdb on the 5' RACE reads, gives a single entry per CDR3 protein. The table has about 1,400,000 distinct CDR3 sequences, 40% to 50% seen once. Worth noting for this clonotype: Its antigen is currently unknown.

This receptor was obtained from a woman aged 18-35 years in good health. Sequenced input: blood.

This CDR3 is CASSNLGQGHTEAFF. The CDR3, as DNA: TGTGCCAGCAGCAACCTCGGACAGGGCCACACTGAAGCTTTCTTT. This sequence joins TRBV6-5 and TRBJ1-1; 8 nucleotides line up with TRBD1. The CDR3 has 15 residues. V lost 6 bases, J lost 3 bases, and 9 bases stayed unmatched. Germline V gives CDR1 MNHEY, CDR2 SVGAGI.